This T cell receptor beta chain is drawn from a study of CD8 T cells in ankylosing spondylitis. This clonotype showed up many times. CDR1 and CDR2 (germline): DFQATT, SNEGSKA (reference sequence). The CDR3 has 13 amino acids. The V and J ends lost 3 bases and 5 bases, in that order; junction bases with no gene match: 6. From the 5' RACE reads, TCRdb called clonotypes with MiXCR, one entry per CDR3 protein. The sample yields more than 200,000 distinct CDR3 sequences, 20% to 30% seen once. This chain links TRBV20-1 with TRBJ2-7; 8 positions agree with TRBD2. This receptor was taken from a male donor with ankylosing spondylitis or in good health (not recorded which). Input material: blood, either unsorted or a sorted T cell fraction (not recorded which). This CDR3 reads CSARGGGINEQYF. The CDR3 DNA follows: TGCAGTGCTAGGGGCGGGGGGATCAACGAGCAGTACTTC.